This T cell receptor (beta chain) was documented in a study of blood T cell repertoires in COVID-19. Study background: Samples of COVID-19 (acute and convalescent) were obtained from the United States, Italy and Spain. The analysed material was cDNA or gDNA that came from T cells, B-cell-depleted T cells, or PBMCs.

The CDR3 loop spans 15 amino acids. The germline CDR1 and CDR2 sequences are MNHNS and SASEGT. Trimming at V came to 3 bases and at J to 8 bases, leaving 10 bases not matched to a gene. Authors' data handling: Nucleated cell counts were estimated from reference gene primer amplification. Using immunoSEQ multiplex PCR, the repertoire was profiled, and TCRdb retains in-frame clones only, with some absent. The DNA gave D and trimming, while V, J and clone size come from that table. The sample shows some 110,000 clones, 86% of them seen only once. This clone was counted a single time. Sequencing was performed on peripheral blood. This chain joins TRBV6-1 and TRBJ2-1, with 7 bases fitting TRBD1. This receptor was obtained from a man aged 35 to 55 with acute or convalescent COVID-19. CDR3 DNA: TGTGCCAGCAGTGACGTAAACAGGGGTCGGGATGAGCAGTTCTTC. Translating gives CASSDVNRGRDEQFF.